The 14 T cell receptor beta chains below all came from one sample that was sequenced in a study of blood T cell repertoires in COVID-19. Produced via immunoSEQ multiplex PCR; TCRdb's table is partial and in-frame only. Of fewer than 200,000 clones listed, 85% to 90% are singletons. Sequencing input: peripheral blood. The receptors stem from a man in his forties with active or convalescent COVID-19.

The genes are TRBV5-1 and TRBJ1-3; possible D gene TRBD1, 5 bases. Trimming took 0 bases from V and 2 from J, leaving 9 bases between them. Germline V CDR1 and CDR2: SGHRS, YFSETQ. The CDR3 spans 15 residues. The CDR3 loop is CASSLAAGAGNTIYF. As DNA, the CDR3 is TGCGCCAGCAGCTTGGCGGCGGGGGCTGGAAACACCATATATTTT.

This chain connects TRBV2 to TRBJ1-2; 7 nucleotides agree with TRBD1. Losses at the gene ends were 10 bases for V and 8 bases for J; bases not matched to a gene: 10. This CDR3 spans 12 amino acids. The germline gives CDR1 SNHLY, CDR2 FYNNEI. The CDR3 nucleotides are TGTGCCAACGAGCTCACAGGGGAAGGCTACACCTTC. Protein: CANELTGEGYTF. Full variable domain (rest looked up from reference TRBV2 and TRBJ1-2): EPEVTQTPSHQVTQMGQEVILRCVPISNHLYFYWYRQILGQKVEFLVSFYNNEISEKSEIFDDQFSVERPDGSNFTLKIRSTKLEDSAMYFCANELTGEGYTFGSGTRLTVV.

This chain links TRBV18 with TRBJ1-5, with D possibly TRBD1 on 5 matching bases. The CDR3 loop spans 14 amino acids. The V gene lost 3 bases and the J gene lost 3 bases, with 9 bases spanning the gap. Germline V gene sequence: CDR1 KGHSH, CDR2 LQKENI. The CDR3 bases are TGTGCCAGCTCACCGGTAGGGGACAATCAGCCCCAGCATTTT. This encodes CASSPVGDNQPQHF.

The rearrangement links TRBV19 to TRBJ2-7, with 7 nucleotides matching TRBD1. This CDR3 is 14 amino acids long. Germline V CDR1 and CDR2: LNHDA, SQIVND (reference sequence). With 3 bases clipped from V and 2 bases from J, the junction kept 4 bases outside the gene matches. The CDR3 coding sequence is TGTGCCAGTAGTATCCGGACAGGTACCTACGAGCAGTACTTC. Encoded protein: CASSIRTGTYEQYF.

The chain uses TRBV5-8 and TRBJ1-1, with D unresolved. With 0 bases removed from V and 11 bases from J, the gap between germline ends came to 8 bases. Germline V gene data show CDR1 as SGHTS and CDR2 as YDEGEE. The CDR3 sequence is 11 residues long. Here the CDR3 reads CASSLVVEAFF. The CDR3 DNA reads TGTGCCAGCAGCTTGGTGGTAGAGGCTTTCTTT.

In its sample, this clone was seen a few times. The chain links TRBV2 to TRBJ1-5; D uncertain. This CDR3 region has 14 residues. Germline assignment: CDR1 SNHLY and CDR2 FYNNEI. Trimming left V 5 bases short and J 1 base short, with 9 bases between. CDR3 region: CASSWGGSNQPQHF. In DNA, the CDR3 is TGTGCCAGCAGTTGGGGAGGAAGCAATCAGCCCCAGCATTTT.

The chain couples TRBV3-1 (or the pseudogene TRBV3-2) to TRBJ2-7, with a possible D match to TRBD2 (7 bases). Germline V lookup: CDR1 LGHDT, CDR2 YNNKEL (reference sequence). V lost 11 bases and J 2 bases, leaving 13 bases between the germline ends. This CDR3 contains 12 residues. CDR3: CASWGGAYEQYF. CDR3 DNA sequence: TGTGCCTCCTGGGGGGGCGCCTACGAGCAGTACTTC.

The CDR3 DNA is TGTGCCAGCAGTGAGGGCAGGCCCACAGATACGCAGTATTTT. The encoded protein is CASSEGRPTDTQYF. The rearrangement uses TRBV2 and TRBJ2-3; no reliable D call. The CDR3 totals 14 residues. Germline CDR1 is SNHLY and CDR2 is FYNNEI. The V end was cut by 3 bases, the J end by 2 bases, with 9 bases between.

This chain links TRBV28 with TRBJ2-7; 7 bases match TRBD2. This CDR3 contains 14 residues. The germline V gene encodes CDR1 MDHEN and CDR2 SYDVKM. V gave up 6 bases and J gave up 0 bases; unmatched junction bases: 5. This CDR3 reads CASRWGGNSYEQYF. CDR3 sequence (DNA): TGTGCCAGCAGGTGGGGAGGGAACTCCTACGAGCAGTACTTC.

In this sample, this clone turned up once. The rearrangement joins TRBV5-5 to TRBJ2-7; D is unresolved. The CDR3 runs 12 residues. With 0 bases removed from V and 4 bases from J, the gap between germline ends came to 5 bases. The germline V gene encodes CDR1 SGHKS and CDR2 YYEKEE (reference sequence). The CDR3 DNA sequence: TGTGCCAGCAGCTTGGCCCTTTACGAGCAGTACTTC. Residues: CASSLALYEQYF.

This rearrangement joins TRBV19 to TRBJ1-1; TRBD1 is a possible D gene (6 bases). The germline V gene has CDR1 LNHDA and CDR2 SQIVND (reference sequence). Trimming removed 3 bases at V and 4 bases at J, with 12 bases between. The CDR3 loop spans 14 amino acids. CDR3 in amino acids: CASSMVRGSTEAFF. DNA of the CDR3: TGTGCCAGTAGTATGGTAAGGGGGTCCACTGAAGCTTTCTTT.

The V gene is TRBV15, the J gene TRBJ2-7; the match to TRBD1 covers 8 bases. This CDR3 comprises 14 residues. Germline V gene sequence: CDR1 LNHNV, CDR2 YYDKDF (reference sequence). J lost 4 bases, V lost 5 bases, and 7 bases had no gene match. The CDR3 bases are TGTGCCACCAGCCAGGACAGGGAAGGTTACGAGCAGTACTTC. The encoded protein is CATSQDREGYEQYF.

The chain joins TRBV10-3 to TRBJ2-7; D ambiguous. The CDR3 loop spans 12 amino acids. Germline V CDR1 and CDR2: ENHRY, SYGVKD. V lost 2 bases to trimming and J lost 3 bases, with 5 bases between them. The DNA for the CDR3 is TGTGCCATCAGTGAGGGCGGCTACGAGCAGTACTTC. It specifies CAISEGGYEQYF.

The chain carries TRBV4-1 and TRBJ1-5, with 9 bases matching TRBD1. V lost 6 bases, J lost 8 bases, and 8 bases stayed unmatched. Germline V CDR1 and CDR2: MGHRA, YSYEKL. CDR3 length: 14 residues. The CDR3 sequence: CASSHTGGAEPQHF. The CDR3 DNA reads TGCGCCAGCAGTCATACAGGGGGCGCGGAGCCCCAGCATTTT.